This TCR beta chain is from a study of beta chain features in type 1 diabetes (dated by TCRdb to 2016 to 2018). For the wider study: Mean age, gender distribution, total cell number and subset yield did not differ between patients and healthy donors. A total of roughly 110 million sorted cells were examined across all samples, and the number of cells per subset was strongly correlated with RNA yield. In the study, recently diagnosed type 1 diabetes patients and matched healthy donors were compared on the TCRB repertoires of their sorted circulating CD4+ T cell subsets. Regulatory and stem cell-like memory subsets were obtained from only 8 patients and roughly 8 healthy donors, while naive and central memory subsets were obtained from all 30 or so donors.

The High Capacity cDNA Reverse Transcription Kit was used to reverse transcribe all of the isolated RNA, meaning that expressed TCRB transcripts were what got sequenced. Deep immunoSEQ sequencing was performed on naive, central memory and regulatory T cell samples, with an average of roughly 3.5 million total reads per sample. After sorted cells were lysed in RLT buffer, RNA was extracted with DNase-treated RNeasy Micro or Mini kits, with the choice depending on cell number. To prevent cross-contamination, each cell subset was processed individually, whereas patient and healthy donor samples were processed jointly. The immunoSEQ multiplex PCR was used to amplify TCRB sequences from cDNA, yielding 87-bp fragments that span the CDR3 region. Sequencing of the amplicons was done on the Illumina HiSeq platform. The published analysis was carried out like this. PCR bias was corrected computationally using synthetic template baselines, and reads within Hamming distance 2 were collapsed, with unmergeable singletons discarded. By aligning reads against IMGT, V, D and J genes, CDR3 length, and insertions or deletions at six rearrangement sites were assigned. Within each subset, clonotype counts were normalized to the number of sorted cells before true diversity and Gini coefficients were calculated with the tcR R package. Repertoire sharing was quantified using the overlap coefficient calculated on TCRB nucleotide sequences. Drawn from immuneACCESS, this table holds only the in-frame rearrangements with V and J called that TCRdb kept. Clones are partly lost; checked studies trace under half to an unresolved V gene and leave the rest unexplained. D and trimming were read from the DNA, whereas the V and J calls and clone size are those reported in that table. For this sample the table gives about 320,000 clones, of which approximately 14% were detected only once. In total, the top ten clones hold over 5.5% of the sample.

Each donor gave one peripheral blood draw, averaging roughly 0.11 L, which was collected into heparinised tubes. A BD FACSAria II was used to sort naive, central memory, regulatory and stem cell-like memory CD4+ T cells with a panel that included CD45RO, CCR7, CD25, CD127, CD95 and CD27. Purity was above 95% for every sorted population. PBMCs were isolated right away by Lymphoprep density gradient centrifugation and were stained directly, without culture. So that batch effects would be minimized, each experiment stained and sorted samples in pairs, pairing one healthy donor with one patient. From a lookup of the germline V gene, CDR1 and CDR2 are SGHDN and FVKESK. V loses 1 base of germline sequence and J loses 9 bases, and the interval between the two ends is 18 bases. The CDR3 spans 15 residues, from the cysteine through the phenylalanine. Of all the DNA, just the CDR3 is kept, 45 bases in frame from base 1.

Notes on this clone: The antigen this receptor binds is unknown. No base-level quality is on record; no much larger clone is a single base apart.

Summary of the overall study and its limitations: Because small numbers of individuals were included in the HLA sub-analyses, any influence of HLA type on TCRB rearrangement was left unresolved. The naive, central memory and regulatory TCRB repertoires appeared to resemble one another more closely among patients than among healthy donors. Because cDNA was sequenced instead of genomic DNA, highly expressing activated cells could be over-represented, though the groups showed no difference in activation or CD3 levels. A moderate but significant shortening of TCRB CDR3 length was observed in type 1 diabetes patients in all four CD4+ subsets. PCR might favor shorter templates, but patient and control samples were amplified and corrected together, so any skew would affect both groups equally. At VDJ recombination sites, patients with type 1 diabetes made fewer insertions and deleted more nucleotides, a pattern implying thymic rearrangement abnormalities.

This TCR came from a man between 25 and 39 years old in good health. The sample taken for sequencing was central memory CD4+ T cells from blood. Here the chain combines TRBV14 and TRBJ1-2; the D region possibly corresponds to TRBD1 (5 bases align). The CDR3 has the sequence CASSQALGARGSYTF. The sequenced DNA: TGTGCCAGCAGCCAAGCCCTGGGAGCGAGGGGAAGCTACACCTTC.